The following is a T cell receptor beta chain sequence with its context. Antigen: not known. Here immunoSEQ multiplex PCR was the method, and the copy in TCRdb shows in-frame clones only, minus some. Among about 300,000 clones listed, approximately 88% were seen once. V shed 6 bases and J shed 4 bases, with 7 bases lying between them. Germline V gene data show CDR1 as MNHEY and CDR2 as SMNVEV (reference sequence). The CDR3 has 12 amino acids. The source of the sample is a study of cytomegalovirus exposure and HLA in healthy donors. Overall study: Later analysis reported that the approximately 120 validation repertoires shared the platform of the approximately 670 first-cohort repertoires. Study-level results: A subsequent analysis found that TCR clusters from the first cohort also tended to co-occur in the 120 or so validation repertoires, with 90% to 95% of cluster scores above 0. The listing of some 170 TCR beta chains classed them as cytomegalovirus-associated.

Sequenced sample: PBMCs. The rearrangement uses TRBV27 and TRBJ1-5; D is ambiguous. The sequence derives from a woman younger than 35 in good health and CMV-seronegative. The CDR3 region is CASSSLNQPQHF. The CDR3 region has the DNA TGTGCCAGCAGCTCCCTAAATCAGCCCCAGCATTTT.